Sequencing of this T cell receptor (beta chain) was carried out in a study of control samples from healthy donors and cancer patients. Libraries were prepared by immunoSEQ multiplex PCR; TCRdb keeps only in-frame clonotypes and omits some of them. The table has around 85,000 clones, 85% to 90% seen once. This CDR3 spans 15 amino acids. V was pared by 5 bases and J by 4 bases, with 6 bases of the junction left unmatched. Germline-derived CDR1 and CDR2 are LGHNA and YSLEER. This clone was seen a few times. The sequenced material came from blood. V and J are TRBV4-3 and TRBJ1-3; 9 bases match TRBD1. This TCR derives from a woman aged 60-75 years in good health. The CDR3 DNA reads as TGCGCCAGCAGCACGGGACAGGGAGCAGGAAACACCATATATTTT. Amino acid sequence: CASSTGQGAGNTIYF.